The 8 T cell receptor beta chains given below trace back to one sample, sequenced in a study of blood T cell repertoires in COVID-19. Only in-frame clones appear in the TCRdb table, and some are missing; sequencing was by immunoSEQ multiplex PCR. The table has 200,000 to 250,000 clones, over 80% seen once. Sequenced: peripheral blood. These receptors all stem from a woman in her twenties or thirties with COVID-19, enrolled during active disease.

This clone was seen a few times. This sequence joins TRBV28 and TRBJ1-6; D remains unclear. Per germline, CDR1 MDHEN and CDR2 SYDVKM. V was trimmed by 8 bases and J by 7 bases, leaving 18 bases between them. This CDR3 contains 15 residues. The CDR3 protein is CASSEGDGRNSPLHF. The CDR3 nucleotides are TGTGCCAGCTCCGAGGGAGACGGTCGAAATTCACCCCTCCACTTT.

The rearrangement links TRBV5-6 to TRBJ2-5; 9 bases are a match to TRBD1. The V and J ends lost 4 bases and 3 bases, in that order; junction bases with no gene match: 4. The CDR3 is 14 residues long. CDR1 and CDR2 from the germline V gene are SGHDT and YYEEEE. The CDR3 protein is CASSQGQGKETQYF. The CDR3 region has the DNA TGTGCCAGCAGCCAAGGACAGGGGAAAGAGACCCAGTACTTC.

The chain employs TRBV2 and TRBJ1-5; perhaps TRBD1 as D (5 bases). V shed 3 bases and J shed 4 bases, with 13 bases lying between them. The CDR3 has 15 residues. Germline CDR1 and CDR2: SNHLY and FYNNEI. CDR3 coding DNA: TGTGCCAGCAGTGACGAGGCCGGGGGAAATCAGCCCCAGCATTTT. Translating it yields CASSDEAGGNQPQHF. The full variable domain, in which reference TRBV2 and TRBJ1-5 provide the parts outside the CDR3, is EPEVTQTPSHQVTQMGQEVILRCVPISNHLYFYWYRQILGQKVEFLVSFYNNEISEKSEIFDDQFSVERPDGSNFTLKIRSTKLEDSAMYFCASSDEAGGNQPQHFGDGTRLSIL.

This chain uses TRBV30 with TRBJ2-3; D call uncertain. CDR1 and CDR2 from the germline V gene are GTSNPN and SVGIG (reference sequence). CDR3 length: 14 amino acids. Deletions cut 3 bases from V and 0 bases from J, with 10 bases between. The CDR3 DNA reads TGTGCCTGGAGCGCGACTCGTAGCACAGATACGCAGTATTTT. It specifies CAWSATRSTDTQYF.

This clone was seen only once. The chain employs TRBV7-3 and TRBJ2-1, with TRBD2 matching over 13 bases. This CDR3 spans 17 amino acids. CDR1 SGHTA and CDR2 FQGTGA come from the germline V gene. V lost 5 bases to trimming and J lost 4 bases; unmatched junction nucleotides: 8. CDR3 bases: TGTGCCAGCAGCCCCAAACTAGCGGGGGGGCTATACAATGAGCAGTTCTTC. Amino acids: CASSPKLAGGLYNEQFF.

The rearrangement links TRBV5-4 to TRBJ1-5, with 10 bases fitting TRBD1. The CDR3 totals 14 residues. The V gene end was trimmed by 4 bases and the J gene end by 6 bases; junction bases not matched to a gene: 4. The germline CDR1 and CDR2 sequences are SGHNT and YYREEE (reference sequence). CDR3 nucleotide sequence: TGTGCCAGCAGCATGGACAGGGGGTCTCAGCCCCAGCATTTT. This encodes CASSMDRGSQPQHF. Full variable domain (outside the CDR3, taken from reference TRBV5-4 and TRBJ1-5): ETGVTQSPTHLIKTRGQQVTLRCSSQSGHNTVSWYQQALGQGPQFIFQYYREEENGRGNFPPRFSGLQFPNYSSELNVNALELDDSALYLCASSMDRGSQPQHFGDGTRLSIL.

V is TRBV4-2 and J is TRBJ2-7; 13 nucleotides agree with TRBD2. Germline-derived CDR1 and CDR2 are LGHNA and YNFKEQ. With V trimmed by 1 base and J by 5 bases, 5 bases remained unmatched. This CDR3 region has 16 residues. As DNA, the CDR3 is TGTGCCAGCAGCCAAGTAATCGGGACTAGCGGGAACGAGCAGTACTTC. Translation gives CASSQVIGTSGNEQYF.

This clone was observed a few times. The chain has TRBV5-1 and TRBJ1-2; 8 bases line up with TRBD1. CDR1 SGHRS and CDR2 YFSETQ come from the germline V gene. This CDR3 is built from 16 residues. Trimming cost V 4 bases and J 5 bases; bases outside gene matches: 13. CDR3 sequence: CASSQTIRTGQYGYTF. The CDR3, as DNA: TGCGCCAGCAGCCAGACAATTAGGACAGGGCAGTATGGCTACACCTTC.